This T cell receptor beta chain derives from a study of cytomegalovirus exposure and HLA in healthy donors. Study-wide context: Findings of an earlier analysis included roughly 110 million unique TCR beta sequences from roughly 190 million T cells.

General study results and limits: CMV serostatus was the only recorded immune exposure for donors.

As to this clone: Its antigen is as yet unknown.

V was cut by 0 bases and J by 4 bases, with 8 bases left in between. This CDR3 spans 14 amino acids. Germline loops: CDR1 SGHDT, CDR2 YYEEEE. PCR amplification relied on 60 Vbeta primers (plus 13 Jbeta primers). Clones were read by immunoSEQ multiplex PCR, and TCRdb kept only the in-frame ones, dropping some. This sample has 90,000 to 100,000 clones, with 75% to 85% found just once. The clonotype originates from a woman aged 40 to 55 in good health and CMV-seronegative. Material: PBMCs. The V and J genes are TRBV5-6 and TRBJ1-3; D may be TRBD1 (5 bases). The CDR3 protein is CASSLGQSGNTIYF. The CDR3 DNA reads TGTGCCAGCAGCTTGGGACAGTCGGGAAACACCATATATTTT.